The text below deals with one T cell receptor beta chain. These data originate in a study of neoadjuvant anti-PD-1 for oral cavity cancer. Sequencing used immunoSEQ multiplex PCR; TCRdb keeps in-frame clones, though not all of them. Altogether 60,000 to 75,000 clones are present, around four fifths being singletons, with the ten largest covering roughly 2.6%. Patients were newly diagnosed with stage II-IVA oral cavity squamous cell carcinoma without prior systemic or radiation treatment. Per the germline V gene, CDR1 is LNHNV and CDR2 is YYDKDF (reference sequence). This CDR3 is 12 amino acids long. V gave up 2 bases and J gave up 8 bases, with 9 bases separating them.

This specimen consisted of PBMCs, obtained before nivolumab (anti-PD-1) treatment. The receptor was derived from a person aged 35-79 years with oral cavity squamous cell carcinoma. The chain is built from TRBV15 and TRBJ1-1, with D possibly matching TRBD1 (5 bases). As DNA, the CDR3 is TGTGCCACCAGCAGAACGCGGGGCGAAGCTTTCTTT. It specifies CATSRTRGEAFF.